The T cell receptor beta chain described here comes from a study of human T cells and chemical hapten exposure. The time point: patch test 3, about 24 weeks after DPC sensitization. Treatment defined: therapeutic diphenylcyclopropenone sensitization with weekly scalp DPC. The sample holds a few counts of this clonotype. TCRdb re-called the RACE reads through MiXCR, storing one row per CDR3 protein. This table holds approximately 160,000 distinct CDR3 sequences, about 30% found once. This CDR3 spans 16 amino acids. Germline V gene sequence: CDR1 MGHRA, CDR2 YSYEKL. Between the trimmed V and J ends, which lost 2 bases and 0 bases, there was a span of 11 bases.

This clonotype was obtained from a woman aged 18-29 years with alopecia areata. Some clones in this sample may be carry-over from other donors' samples. The input for sequencing was whole blood, taken in connection with sensitization to the hapten diphenylcyclopropenone (DPC). The chain carries TRBV4-1 and TRBJ1-3; D gene uncertain. DNA for the CDR3: TGCGCCAGCAGCCAACCCCGACTCGTCTCTGGAAACACCATATATTTT. Encoded protein: CASSQPRLVSGNTIYF.